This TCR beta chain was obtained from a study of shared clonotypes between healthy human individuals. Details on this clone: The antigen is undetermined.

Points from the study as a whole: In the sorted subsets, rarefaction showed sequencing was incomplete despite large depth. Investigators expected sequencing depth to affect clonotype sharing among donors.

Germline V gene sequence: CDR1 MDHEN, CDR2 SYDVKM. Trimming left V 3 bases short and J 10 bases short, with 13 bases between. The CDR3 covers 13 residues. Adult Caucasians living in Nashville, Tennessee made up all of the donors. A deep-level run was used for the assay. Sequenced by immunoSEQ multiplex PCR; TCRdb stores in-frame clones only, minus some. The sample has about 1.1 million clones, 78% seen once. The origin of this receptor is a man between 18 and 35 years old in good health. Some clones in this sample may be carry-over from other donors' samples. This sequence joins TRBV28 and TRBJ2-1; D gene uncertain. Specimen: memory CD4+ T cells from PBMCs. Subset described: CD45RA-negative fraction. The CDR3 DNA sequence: TGTGCCAGCAGTTTTAAAGGGTATCGGGAGCAGTTCTTC. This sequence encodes CASSFKGYREQFF.